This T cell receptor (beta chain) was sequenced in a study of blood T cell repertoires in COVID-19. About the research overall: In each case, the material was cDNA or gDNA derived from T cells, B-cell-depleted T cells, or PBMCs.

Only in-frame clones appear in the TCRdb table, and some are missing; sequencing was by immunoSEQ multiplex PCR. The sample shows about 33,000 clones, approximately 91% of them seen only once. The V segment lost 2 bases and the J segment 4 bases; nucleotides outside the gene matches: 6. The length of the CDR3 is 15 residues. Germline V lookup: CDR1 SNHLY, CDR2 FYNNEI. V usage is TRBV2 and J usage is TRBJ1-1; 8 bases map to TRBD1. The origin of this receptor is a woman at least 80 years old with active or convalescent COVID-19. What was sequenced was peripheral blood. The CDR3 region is CASSERQGAITEAFF. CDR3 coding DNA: TGTGCCAGCAGTGAAAGGCAGGGGGCGATCACTGAAGCTTTCTTT.